A single sample is the source of the 25 T cell receptor beta chains below, sequenced in a study of T cell repertoires in cytomegalovirus infection. TCRdb ran MiXCR on the reads and lists one entry per CDR3 protein. The data hold 100,000 to 150,000 distinct CDR3 sequences, with more than 25% observed a single time. No cognate antigen is known for these TCRs. Sequencing used CD8+ T cells from cultured PBMCs, obtained from culture after CMV antigen stimulation. The receptor source for this set is a human donor in good health (CMV status not recorded). Some clones in this sample may be carry-over from other donors' samples.

The genes are TRBV14 and TRBJ2-1, with D possibly matching TRBD2 (5 bases). V lost 4 bases and J 9 bases, leaving 7 bases between the germline ends. This CDR3 has 11 amino acids. Germline CDR1 reads SGHDN; CDR2 reads FVKESK. The CDR3 nucleotides are TGTGCCAGCAGCCCTGGGAGTGAGCAGTTCTTC. It is translated as CASSPGSEQFF.

In its sample, this clonotype was seen a few times. The chain carries TRBV7-9 and TRBJ2-2; 7 bases fit TRBD2. The CDR3 length is 18 residues. The germline gives CDR1 SEHNR, CDR2 FQNEAQ (reference sequence). Trimming at V came to 5 bases and at J to 6 bases, leaving 18 bases not matched to a gene. For the CDR3, the DNA is TGTGCCAGCAGCCCAAGCGGGACCCGACATCCCTGGTCCGGGGAGCTGTTTTTT. Translation: CASSPSGTRHPWSGELFF. Supplemented by reference TRBV7-9 and TRBJ2-2, the full variable domain reads DTGVSQNPRHKITKRGQNVTFRCDPISEHNRLYWYRQTLGQGPEFLTYFQNEAQLEKSRLLSDRFSAERPKGSFSTLEIQRTEQGDSAMYLCASSPSGTRHPWSGELFFGEGSRLTVL.

This clonotype was recorded a few times. V gene TRBV10-3 combines with J gene TRBJ2-7, with 11 nucleotides matching TRBD2. The CDR3 loop spans 13 amino acids. V lost 6 bases, J lost 4 bases, and 2 bases stayed unmatched. Germline V gives CDR1 ENHRY, CDR2 SYGVKD. The CDR3 DNA reads as TGTGCCATCAGCCCTAGCGGGGGGTACGAGCAGTACTTC. It yields the protein CAISPSGGYEQYF.

This CDR3 is CASSVGARTDTQYF. Written as DNA, the CDR3 is TGTGCCAGCAGCGTGGGGGCCCGCACAGATACGCAGTATTTT. The chain is built from TRBV9 and TRBJ2-3, with D tentatively TRBD1 (6 bases). The CDR3 totals 14 residues. Germline CDR1 reads SGDLS; CDR2 reads YYNGEE. Trimming stripped 2 bases from V and 1 base from J, with 8 bases between.

This clonotype has a handful of counts. The CDR3 sequence: CASSQSTVTGSGEQYF. CDR3 DNA: TGTGCCAGCAGCCAATCCACAGTGACAGGCTCTGGTGAGCAGTACTTC. The chain links TRBV7-9 to TRBJ2-7, with a weak D call TRBD1 (6 bases). V was shortened by 5 bases and J by 7 bases, with 24 bases between the two germline ends. CDR1 SEHNR and CDR2 FQNEAQ come from the germline V gene (reference sequence). The CDR3 has 16 residues.

This clonotype appeared a few times. The rearrangement joins TRBV7-8 to TRBJ1-1, with D tentatively TRBD1 (5 bases). The CDR3 covers 16 residues. Germline V gives CDR1 SGHVS, CDR2 FQNEAQ. V lost 0 bases, J lost 4 bases, and 15 bases lay in between. The DNA for the CDR3 is TGTGCCAGCAGCTTAGCGAAGTCAGGGAAGGGCACTGAAGCTTTCTTT. Its translation: CASSLAKSGKGTEAFF. Full variable domain (remainder filled in from reference TRBV7-8 and TRBJ1-1): GAGVSQSPRYKVAKRGQDVALRCDPISGHVSLFWYQQALGQGPEFLTYFQNEAQLDKSGLPSDRFFAERPEGSVSTLKIQRTQQEDSAVYLCASSLAKSGKGTEAFFGQGTRLTVV.

This clonotype has more than one count but fewer than ten. The V and J genes are TRBV5-1 and TRBJ1-5, with D maybe TRBD1 (5 bases). Germline CDR1 SGHRS, CDR2 YFSETQ. CDR3 length equals 17 residues. Trimming cost V 2 bases and J 2 bases, with 17 bases left between them. This CDR3 is CASSLYASGAGNQPQHF. For the CDR3, the DNA is TGCGCCAGCAGCTTATACGCAAGCGGGGCCGGCAATCAGCCCCAGCATTTT.

This clonotype was seen more than once but under ten times. The chain employs TRBV5-1 and TRBJ2-3, with 12 bases aligning to TRBD2. The CDR3 has 17 amino acids. Per germline, CDR1 SGHRS and CDR2 YFSETQ. The V and J ends lost 0 bases and 2 bases, in that order; junction bases with no gene match: 4. The DNA for the CDR3 is TGCGCCAGCAGCTTGGGCCCTAGCGGGGGGGCCACAGATACGCAGTATTTT. It codes for CASSLGPSGGATDTQYF.

This sequence joins TRBV6-5 and TRBJ2-7; 7 nucleotides align to TRBD1. The V gene's germline CDR1 is MNHEY and CDR2 SVGAGI. This CDR3 has 17 residues. Trimming took 5 bases from V and 4 from J; bases not matched to a gene: 17. The CDR3 is CASSRIYRQGLRYEQYF. In DNA, the CDR3 is TGTGCCAGCAGTCGCATCTACCGACAGGGTTTACGGTACGAGCAGTACTTC.

This clonotype was detected a few times. The chain employs TRBV7-9 and TRBJ1-1, with 10 positions matching TRBD1. CDR3 size: 16 residues. V lost 4 bases to trimming and J lost 0 bases; unmatched junction nucleotides: 5. In germline, CDR1 is SEHNR, CDR2 FQNEAQ (reference sequence). The CDR3 DNA sequence: TGTGCCAGCAGCTCCTCGGGACAGGGGATGAACACTGAAGCTTTCTTT. This sequence encodes CASSSSGQGMNTEAFF.

The chain combines TRBV19 with TRBJ2-2, with D uncertain. V was clipped by 10 bases and J by 3 bases, with 12 bases between them. The CDR3 has 13 amino acids. Germline CDR1 LNHDA, CDR2 SQIVND (reference sequence). Here the CDR3 DNA reads TGTGCCACCCTACTGTGGGACACCGGGGAGCTGTTTTTT. Encoded protein: CATLLWDTGELFF.

V is TRBV19 and J is TRBJ1-2; D might be TRBD1 (6 bases). Between the trimmed V and J ends, which lost 9 bases and 2 bases, there was a span of 22 bases. CDR1 and CDR2 from the germline V gene are LNHDA and SQIVND (reference sequence). The CDR3 is made up of 16 amino acids. The CDR3 DNA follows: TGTGCCAGCCACCAACAGGGTATTGGGATCAACTATGGCTACACCTTC. Its protein product is CASHQQGIGINYGYTF.

In this sample, this clonotype turned up a few times. The chain has TRBV4-3 and TRBJ2-7; D is unclear. The CDR3 is made up of 16 amino acids. The V end lost 0 bases, the J end lost 6 bases, and 18 bases lay between the germline ends. Germline V gene sequence: CDR1 LGHNA, CDR2 YSLEER. CDR3 residues: CASSQDARQLLGEQYF. DNA for the CDR3: TGCGCCAGCAGCCAAGATGCGCGGCAGCTCCTCGGCGAGCAGTACTTC.

As regards this clonotype: The junction departs from germline at one end; a sequencing error may be responsible. This chain uses TRBV12-3 or TRBV12-4 with TRBJ2-7; 9 positions agree with TRBD1. The CDR3 is 16 residues long. CDR3: CASSIAGTGSSYEQYF. The CDR3 nucleotides read TGTGCCAGCAGTATAGCCGGGACAGGGAGCTCCTACGAGCAGTACTTC.

The chain carries TRBV2 and TRBJ1-6, with D tentatively TRBD1 (6 bases). Trimming cost V 6 bases and J 6 bases, with 12 bases left between them. Germline V gene lookup returns CDR1 SNHLY and CDR2 FYNNEI. The CDR3 length is 14 residues. CDR3 sequence reads: CASSFRGFNSPLHF. CDR3 in DNA: TGTGCCAGCAGCTTCAGGGGCTTTAATTCACCCCTCCACTTT.

The CDR3: CASSLSWGNEQFF. The CDR3 nucleotides read TGTGCCAGCAGTTTATCTTGGGGTAATGAGCAGTTCTTC. The J gene is TRBJ2-1, the V gene TRBV27; D is unresolved. V lost 0 bases and J 7 bases, leaving 7 bases between the germline ends. The V gene's germline CDR1 is MNHEY and CDR2 SMNVEV (reference sequence). The CDR3 length is 13 residues.

This clonotype has ten or more counts. The chain uses TRBV5-4 and TRBJ1-3, with 9 positions matching TRBD1. V lost 2 bases and J lost 4; bases outside the gene matches: 4. CDR1 and CDR2 (germline): SGHNT, YYREEE (reference sequence). The CDR3 runs 15 residues. CDR3 DNA: TGTGCCAGCAGCTTACAGGGGGCACTCGGAAACACCATATATTTT. It yields the protein CASSLQGALGNTIYF.

The rearrangement joins TRBV5-4 to TRBJ2-7, with D possibly being TRBD1 or TRBD2 (7 bases each). Trimming left V 3 bases short and J 4 bases short, with 17 bases between. The CDR3 is 15 residues long. Germline CDR1 SGHNT, CDR2 YYREEE (reference sequence). The chain's CDR3 is CASSSEPRGGYEQYF. The CDR3 DNA reads as TGTGCCAGCAGCTCCGAACCCAGGGGGGGGTACGAGCAGTACTTC.

The J gene is TRBJ2-3, the V gene TRBV11-2; a weak D match, TRBD1 (5 bases). This CDR3 contains 16 residues. V lost 5 bases, J lost 2 bases, and 17 bases lay in between. The germline V gene has CDR1 SGHAT and CDR2 FQNNGV. CDR3 region: CASSLGAQTFTDTQYF. In nucleotides, the CDR3 is TGTGCCAGCAGCCTAGGGGCACAGACCTTCACAGATACGCAGTATTTT.

This clonotype has only a few counts. The chain joins TRBV2 to TRBJ2-1, with 7 nucleotides matching TRBD1. Germline trimming cut 8 bases from V and 6 bases from J; bases unmatched to any gene: 10. In germline, CDR1 is SNHLY, CDR2 FYNNEI. The CDR3 is 14 residues long. The CDR3 protein is CASGRQGPLNEQFF. The CDR3, as DNA: TGTGCCAGCGGGAGACAGGGCCCCCTCAATGAGCAGTTCTTC.

This clonotype occurred a few times. The V gene is TRBV5-6, the J gene TRBJ1-1; D is undetermined. Germline-derived CDR1 and CDR2 are SGHDT and YYEEEE. There are 12 residues in the CDR3. Trimming removed 1 base from V and 6 bases from J, with 7 bases in between. CDR3 in amino acids: CASSLPGAEAFF. The DNA of the CDR3 is TGTGCCAGCAGCTTGCCGGGTGCTGAAGCTTTCTTT. The full variable domain, rest sourced from reference TRBV5-6 and TRBJ1-1, is DAGVTQSPTHLIKTRGQQVTLRCSPKSGHDTVSWYQQALGQGPQFIFQYYEEEERQRGNFPDRFSGHQFPNYSSELNVNALLLGDSALYLCASSLPGAEAFFGQGTRLTVV.

This rearrangement joins TRBV4-3 to TRBJ1-5; 7 bases fit TRBD1. Germline V gene lookup returns CDR1 LGHNA and CDR2 YSLEER. CDR3 size: 16 residues. V trimming: 0 bases; J trimming: 6 bases; junction bases outside the gene matches: 8. The CDR3 loop is CASSQDLEGAGQPQHF. The CDR3 DNA reads as TGCGCCAGCAGCCAAGATCTAGAGGGGGCAGGTCAGCCCCAGCATTTT.

The rearrangement links TRBV6-6 to TRBJ2-7; no definite D call. The germline V gene has CDR1 MNHNY and CDR2 SVGAGI (reference sequence). Between the trimmed V and J ends, which lost 2 bases and 2 bases, there was a span of 16 bases. CDR3 size: 16 residues. As DNA, the CDR3 is TGTGCCAGCAGTTACGCCGGCCGGAACAGAACCTACGAGCAGTACTTC. Protein sequence: CASSYAGRNRTYEQYF.

This chain links TRBV29-1 with TRBJ1-2; no definite D call. From germline, CDR1 is SQVTM and CDR2 ANQGSEA. The V and J ends lost 3 bases and 2 bases respectively, with 19 bases between them. This CDR3 has 16 amino acids. CDR3 sequence reads: CSVDLSVHLRNYGYTF. CDR3 in DNA: TGCAGCGTTGATTTATCCGTACACCTAAGAAACTATGGCTACACCTTC.

V and J are TRBV20-1 and TRBJ2-7; 8 nucleotides agree with TRBD1. CDR3 size: 13 residues. Trimming at V came to 3 bases and at J to 3 bases, leaving 4 bases not matched to a gene. In germline, CDR1 is DFQATT, CDR2 SNEGSKA (reference sequence). CDR3 in amino acids: CSARGQADYEQYF. DNA of the CDR3: TGCAGTGCTAGGGGACAGGCCGACTACGAGCAGTACTTC.